Here is one TCR beta chain with its context. The data originate from a study of cytomegalovirus exposure and HLA in healthy donors. The CDR3 is made up of 13 amino acids. Trimming shortened V by 4 bases and J by 5 bases, and 14 bases separated the two germline ends. CDR1 is SQVTM, CDR2 ANQGSEA, per germline. The primer mix had 60 Vbeta and 13 Jbeta primers. Method: immunoSEQ multiplex PCR; TCRdb's copy keeps in-frame clones and lacks some. The table records approximately 79,000 clones, 78% of them present only once. This receptor was identified in a male donor in good health and CMV-seropositive. The rearrangement uses TRBV29-1 and TRBJ2-5; a possible D gene is TRBD1 (6 bases). The sample comprised PBMCs. The CDR3 DNA follows: TGCAGCGTTGTTGGGGGCGCGAGGGAGACCCAGTACTTC. Protein product: CSVVGGARETQYF.